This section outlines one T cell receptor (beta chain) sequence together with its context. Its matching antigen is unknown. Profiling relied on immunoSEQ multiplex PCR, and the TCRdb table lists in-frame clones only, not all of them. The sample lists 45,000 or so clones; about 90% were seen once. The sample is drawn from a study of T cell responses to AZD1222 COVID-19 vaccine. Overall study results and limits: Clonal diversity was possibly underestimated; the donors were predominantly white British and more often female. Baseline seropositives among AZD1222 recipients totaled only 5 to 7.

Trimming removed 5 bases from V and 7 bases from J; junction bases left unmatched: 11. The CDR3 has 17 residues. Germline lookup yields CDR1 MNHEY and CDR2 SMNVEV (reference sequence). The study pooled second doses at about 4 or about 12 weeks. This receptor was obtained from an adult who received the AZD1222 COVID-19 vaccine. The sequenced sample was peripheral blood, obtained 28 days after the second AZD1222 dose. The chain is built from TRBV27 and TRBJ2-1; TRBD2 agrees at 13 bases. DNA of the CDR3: TGTGCCAGCAGTAGATTTGGACTAGCGGGGGTTGAGAATGAGCAGTTCTTC. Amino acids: CASSRFGLAGVENEQFF.